This TCR beta chain stems from a study of vaccination and CD4 T cells after COVID-19. A word on this clonotype: Its cognate antigen is unknown.

V gave up 6 bases and J gave up 0 bases; unmatched junction bases: 4. The CDR3 sequence is 15 residues long. The V gene's germline CDR1 is MNHNS and CDR2 SASEGT. The Oncomine TCR Beta short-read assay was applied to DNA of cultured CD4+ T cells. TCRdb itself ran the PCR reads through MiXCR, one entry per CDR3 protein. Altogether about 12,000 distinct CDR3 sequences are present, about 60% being singletons, with the ten largest covering under 8.5%. Treatment here: roughly ten-day PBMC culture with coronavirus spike peptide pools or control peptides (ViraFEST assay). The sample here was CD4+ T cells from blood, cultured in vitro, taken before SARS-CoV-2 vaccination. The V and J genes are TRBV6-1 and TRBJ1-3, with 8 bases identical to TRBD1. The origin of this receptor is a human donor who had recovered from COVID-19. The chain's CDR3 is CASSTTGGSGNTIYF. In nucleotides, the CDR3 is TGTGCCAGCAGCACTACAGGGGGCTCTGGAAACACCATATATTTT.